The clone carrying this T cell receptor beta chain has a single count. Its target is not known. The sample belongs to a study of graft-versus-host responses after intestinal transplantation. Study as a whole: Among the recipients, transplants were multivisceral, liver-intestinal, or isolated intestinal.

Profiling relied on immunoSEQ multiplex PCR, and the TCRdb table lists in-frame clones only, not all of them. The sample shows around 110,000 clones, about 92% of them seen only once. Study findings and constraints: High graft-versus-host to host-versus-graft clonal ratios were found in allografts of patients who had graft-donor T cell macrochimerism.

CDR3 size: 12 residues. CDR1 SGHTA and CDR2 FQGNSA come from the germline V gene. V was cut by 7 bases and J by 4 bases, with 10 bases left in between. This sequence was found in a human donor who was the organ donor for an intestinal transplant. Sequencing was performed on unstimulated CD8+ T cells sorted from spleen or lymph node cells, taken before transplant. The chain joins TRBV7-2 to TRBJ2-5; D ambiguous. Written as DNA, the CDR3 is TGTGCCAGCAACGACCCGATAGAGACCCAGTACTTC. This encodes CASNDPIETQYF.